This entry is about one TCR beta chain. A much more abundant neighbour one base away suggests this may be a read error. These data are taken from a study of blood T cells in healthy people across ages. A second about 6 to 12 cycle PCR used barcoded and J-beta primers. TCRdb ran MiXCR on the 5' RACE reads and lists one entry per CDR3 protein. Of almost 800,000 distinct CDR3 sequences in the sample, about three fifths were seen once. This CDR3 has 17 residues. CDR1 MNHNS and CDR2 SASEGT come from the germline V gene. V was trimmed by 4 bases and J by 0 bases, leaving 16 bases between them. The material sequenced was blood. This receptor was identified in a man aged 30 to 39 in good health. The chain recombines TRBV6-1 with TRBJ2-1; possible D gene TRBD1, 7 bases. The CDR3 loop is CASSVAAGGHSYNEQFF. CDR3 DNA: TGTGCCAGCAGTGTAGCGGCAGGGGGGCACTCCTACAATGAGCAGTTCTTC.